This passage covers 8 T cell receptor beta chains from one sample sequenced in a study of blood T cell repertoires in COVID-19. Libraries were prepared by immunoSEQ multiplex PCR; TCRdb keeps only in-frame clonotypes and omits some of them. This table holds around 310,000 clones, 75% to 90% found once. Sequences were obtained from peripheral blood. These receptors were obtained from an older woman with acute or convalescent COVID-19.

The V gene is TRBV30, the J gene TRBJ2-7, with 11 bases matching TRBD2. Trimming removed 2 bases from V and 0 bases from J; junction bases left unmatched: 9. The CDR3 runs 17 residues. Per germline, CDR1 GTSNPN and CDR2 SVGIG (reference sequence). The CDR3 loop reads CAWSHGTSGPSSYEQYF. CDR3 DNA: TGTGCCTGGAGTCACGGGACTAGCGGCCCTAGCTCCTACGAGCAGTACTTC.

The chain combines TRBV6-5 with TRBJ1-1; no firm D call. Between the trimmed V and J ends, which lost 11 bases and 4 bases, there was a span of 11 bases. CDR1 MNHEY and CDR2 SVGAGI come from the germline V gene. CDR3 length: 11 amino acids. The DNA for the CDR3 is TGTGCCTGCAAAAGTAGCACTGAAGCTTTCTTT. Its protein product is CACKSSTEAFF.

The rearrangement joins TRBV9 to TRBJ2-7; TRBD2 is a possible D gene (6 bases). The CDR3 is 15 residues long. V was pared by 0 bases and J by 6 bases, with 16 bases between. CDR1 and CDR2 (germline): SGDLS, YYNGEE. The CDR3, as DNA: TGTGCCAGCAGCGTAGTGGCCGCGGGGATTAGCGAGCAGTACTTC. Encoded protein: CASSVVAAGISEQYF.

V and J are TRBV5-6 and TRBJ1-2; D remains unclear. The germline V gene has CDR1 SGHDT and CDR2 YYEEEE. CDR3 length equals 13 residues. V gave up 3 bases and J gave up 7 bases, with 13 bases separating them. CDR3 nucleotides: TGTGCCAGCAGCTCGGACGGGGTTGGTGGCTACACCTTC. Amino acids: CASSSDGVGGYTF.

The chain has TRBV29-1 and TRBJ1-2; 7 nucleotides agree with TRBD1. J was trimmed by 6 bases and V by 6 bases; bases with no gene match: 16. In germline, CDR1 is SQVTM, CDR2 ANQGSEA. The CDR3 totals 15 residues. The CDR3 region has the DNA TGCAGCGTCGGTGGGGTCCCCCTGGGACAGAATGGCTACACCTTC. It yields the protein CSVGGVPLGQNGYTF.

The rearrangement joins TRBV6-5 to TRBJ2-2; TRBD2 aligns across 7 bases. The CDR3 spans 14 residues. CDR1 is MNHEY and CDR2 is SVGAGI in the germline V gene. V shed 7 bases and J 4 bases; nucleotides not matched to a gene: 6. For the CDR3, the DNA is TGTGCCAGCAAGGCGGGAGTTGGCACCGGGGAGCTGTTTTTT. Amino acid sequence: CASKAGVGTGELFF.

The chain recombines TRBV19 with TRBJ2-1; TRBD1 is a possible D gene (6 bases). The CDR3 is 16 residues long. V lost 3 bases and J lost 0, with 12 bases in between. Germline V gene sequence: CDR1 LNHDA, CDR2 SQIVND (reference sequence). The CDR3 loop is CASSMWQGLSYNEQFF. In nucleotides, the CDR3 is TGTGCCAGTAGTATGTGGCAGGGGCTCTCCTACAATGAGCAGTTCTTC.

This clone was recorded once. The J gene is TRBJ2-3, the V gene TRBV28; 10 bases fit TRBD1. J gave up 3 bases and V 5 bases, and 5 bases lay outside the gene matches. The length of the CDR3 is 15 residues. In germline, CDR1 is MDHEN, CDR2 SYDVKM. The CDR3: CASSTGGQGTDTQYF. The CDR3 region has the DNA TGTGCCAGCAGTACCGGGGGACAGGGGACAGATACGCAGTATTTT.